The 29 T cell receptor delta chains in this list originate from one sample, sequenced in a study of gamma-delta T cells after stem cell transplantation. TCRdb reran clone calling via CATT on the RT-PCR reads. The profile shows around 1,700 delta-chain clones, approximately 15% of them singletons. Sequencing was done on a sample of gamma-delta T cells. These receptors originate from a human donor. It is not recorded whose cells these are; they may come from a transplant donor.

Remarks on this clone: A read error is likely here: a far larger clone is one base away. This sequence joins TRDV2 and TRDJ3, with D uncertain. The V end lost 6 bases, the J end lost 3 bases, and 8 bases lay between the germline ends. CDR1 and CDR2 (germline): GEAIGNYY, EKD. The CDR3 is made up of 14 amino acids. The CDR3 spells CACNPLWDTRQMFF. The CDR3 nucleotides read TGTGCCTGTAACCCCCTCTGGGACACCCGACAGATGTTTTTC.

This clone turned up a few times. This could be a read error, since a much larger clone is one nucleotide away. This sequence joins TRDV1 and TRDJ1; the match to TRDD3 covers 8 bases. The CDR3 contains 19 residues. The germline V gene has CDR1 TSWWSYY and CDR2 QGS. Trimming at V came to 2 bases and at J to 12 bases, leaving 26 bases not matched to a gene. CDR3 amino acids: CALGEGGYLRDLGIQPVIF. The CDR3 DNA is TGTGCTCTTGGGGAAGGGGGCTACCTACGCGATCTGGGGATACAGCCGGTCATCTTT.

This clone has only a few counts. This clone may be a read error of a much larger clone one base away. The V call is TRDV1, the J call TRDJ1; TRDD3 matches 8 bases. The CDR3 covers 19 residues. Germline CDR1 and CDR2: TSWWSYY and QGS. In nucleotides, the CDR3 is TGTGCTCTTGGGAAACTCTCCTACGGGGTGGGGGATTACGGCGATAAACTCATCTTT. Encoded protein: CALGKLSYGVGDYGDKLIF.

In its sample, this clone was seen a few times. A much larger clone lies a single base off, so this may be a read error. This rearrangement joins TRDV2 to TRDJ3, with D perhaps TRDD3 (6 bases). V lost 2 bases and J lost 0, with 22 bases in between. The CDR3 covers 21 residues. CDR1 and CDR2 from the germline V gene are GEAIGNYY and EKD. The DNA of the CDR3 is TGTGCCTGTGACAAAGCCGGGGGGAGACCCGGGAGCTCCTGGGACACCCGACAGATGTTTTTC. This translates into CACDKAGGRPGSSWDTRQMFF.

As for this clone: A much more abundant neighbour one base away suggests this may be a read error. The J gene is TRDJ1, the V gene TRDV1, with 9 bases matching TRDD3. The germline CDR1 and CDR2 sequences are TSWWSYY and QGS. The CDR3 runs 23 residues. The V and J ends lost 5 bases and 0 bases, in that order; junction bases with no gene match: 28. The CDR3 region has the DNA TGTGCTCTTGGGAGTACGCCCGGCCTTCCGGCGTACTGGGGGAGAAAGTACACCGATAAACTCATCTTT. Amino acid sequence: CALGSTPGLPAYWGRKYTDKLIF.

In this sample, this clone turned up a few times. A read error is possible here, since a much larger clone lies one base away. This CDR3 is also generated by other DNA sequences in the sample. The chain employs TRDV2 and TRDJ3; TRDD3 matches 8 bases. Looked up from germline, CDR1 is GEAIGNYY and CDR2 is EKD. This CDR3 contains 18 residues. CDR3 DNA sequence: TGTGCCTGTGACACCGTGGGGGATCACTCCTGGGACACCCGGCAGATGTTTTTC. Translation gives CACDTVGDHSWDTRQMFF.

This clone has only a few counts. It may be a read error: a sequence one base away is much more abundant. The rearrangement joins TRDV2 to TRDJ3; 11 nucleotides agree with TRDD3. J lost 0 bases, V lost 1 base, and 4 bases had no gene match. From germline, CDR1 is GEAIGNYY and CDR2 EKD. The CDR3 runs to 19 residues. The CDR3 sequence is CACDTTGGYGSWDTRQMFF. In DNA form, the CDR3 reads TGTGCCTGTGACACGACTGGGGGATATGGCTCCTGGGACACCCGACAGATGTTTTTC.

This clone was detected only a few times. The TCRdb protein, from a much larger clone, departs from this DNA's translation at residue 13, likely by read error; the protein shown derives from the DNA. The chain is built from TRDV2 and TRDJ3, with 8 bases aligning to TRDD3. This CDR3 comprises 20 residues. Germline V CDR1 and CDR2: GEAIGNYY, EKD. CDR3 sequence (DNA): TGTGCCTGTGACACCGCATACTGGGGGGCGACCTCCGGGGACACCCGACAGATGTTTTTC. This encodes CACDTAYWGATSGDTRQMFF.

This clone was counted a few times. It is likely a read error: a sequence one base away is far more abundant. This sample includes further DNA sequences coding for the same CDR3. The chain couples TRAV29/DV5 to TRDJ1, with 8 bases that match TRDD3. This CDR3 has 17 amino acids. V shed 2 bases, J shed 0 bases, and the junction held 12 bases outside the gene matches. Germline V CDR1 and CDR2: NSMFDY, ISSIKDK. CDR3 residues: CAARGIPSDPYTDKLIF. CDR3 bases: TGTGCAGCAAGGGGGATACCCTCCGACCCGTACACCGATAAACTCATCTTT.

As regards this clone: One base away lies a much larger clone, so this may be a sequencing read error. The rearrangement uses TRDV2 and TRDJ1, with 10 bases lining up with TRDD3. Trimming removed 3 bases from V and 4 bases from J; junction bases left unmatched: 13. The CDR3 sequence is 17 residues long. CDR1 and CDR2 from the germline V gene are GEAIGNYY and EKD. The chain's CDR3 is CACDPVGGIRGSDKLIF. The CDR3 coding sequence is TGTGCCTGTGACCCAGTCGGGGGGATACGCGGAAGCGATAAACTCATCTTT.

This clone was detected a few times. A read error may explain this, as a much larger clone is one base away. This rearrangement joins TRDV2 to TRDJ1; TRDD3 agrees at 12 bases. Germline V lookup: CDR1 GEAIGNYY, CDR2 EKD. The J segment lost 9 bases and the V segment lost 3 bases, leaving 10 bases of the junction unmatched. The CDR3 extends over 15 amino acids. CDR3 nucleotides: TGTGCCTGTGACCTGTTACTGGGGGATACTTATGAACTCATCTTT. It yields the protein CACDLLLGDTYELIF.

This clone was detected only a few times. This may stem from a read error, because a much larger clone lies one nucleotide away. Within the sample, other DNA sequences also encode this same CDR3. This chain connects TRDV3 to TRDJ2; 11 nucleotides line up with TRDD3. CDR1 and CDR2 from the germline V gene are TVYSNPD and GDNSRS (reference sequence). The V gene end was trimmed by 0 bases and the J gene end by 11 bases; junction bases not matched to a gene: 14. The CDR3 length is 16 residues. The CDR3 nucleotides read TGTGCCTTTAGTCCTAAGTACTGGGGGATAAAAGCGCAACTCTTCTTT. Residues: CAFSPKYWGIKAQLFF. Drawing the rest from reference TRDV3 and TRDJ2, the complete variable domain is CDKVTQSSPDQTVASGSEVVLLCTYDTVYSNPDLFWYRIRPDYSFQFVFYGDNSRSEGADFTQGRFSVKHILTQKAFHLVISPVRTEDSATYYCAFSPKYWGIKAQLFFGKGTQLIVEP.

The table lists this clone with a few counts. TCRdb's protein, taken from a much larger clone, differs from this DNA's translation at residue 14, likely owing to a read error; the protein displayed comes from the DNA. This chain links TRDV1 with TRDJ2, with D maybe TRDD3 (6 bases). CDR1 TSWWSYY and CDR2 QGS come from the germline V gene. CDR3 length: 16 amino acids. CDR3 sequence: CALGEPLWGVTAQPFF. The CDR3, as DNA: TGTGCTCTTGGGGAACCCCTTTGGGGGGTAACAGCACAACCCTTCTTT.

Comments on this clone: Its ends do not fully match the called genes, so a read error is possible. This sequence joins TRDV2 and TRDJ3; TRDD3 matches 9 bases. CDR1 is GEAIGNYY, CDR2 EKD, per germline. The CDR3 totals 19 residues. For the CDR3, the DNA is TGTGCCTGTGACCCTGGGGGATCCCCAATCTCCTTGGACACCCGACAGATGTTTTTC. Its protein is CACDPGGSPISLDTRQMFF.

In its sample, this clone was seen a few times. It is likely a read error: a sequence one base away is far more abundant. V and J are TRDV2 and TRDJ2, with 12 bases identical to TRDD3. The CDR3 runs 19 residues. In germline, CDR1 is GEAIGNYY, CDR2 EKD. CDR3 amino acids: CACDPTGGYNLPLTARLFF. For the CDR3, the DNA is TGTGCCTGTGACCCTACTGGGGGATACAATCTGCCTCTGACAGCACGACTCTTCTTT.

This clone was observed a few times. A far larger clone lies a single base away; this is likely a read error. This specimen includes other DNA sequences encoding the same CDR3. The genes are TRDV1 and TRDJ1, with 13 nucleotides matching TRDD3. The CDR3 extends over 22 amino acids. The germline V gene encodes CDR1 TSWWSYY and CDR2 QGS. CDR3 DNA sequence: TGCGCTCTTGGGGAACTTTCCGGAGTCCCCCCACTGGGGGATACGCTGGAGGATAAACTCATCTTT. Its translation: CALGELSGVPPLGDTLEDKLIF.

In the case of this clone: One base away lies a much larger clone, so this may be a sequencing read error. This specimen includes other DNA sequences encoding the same CDR3. The gene calls are TRDV2 and TRDJ1; TRDD3 aligns across 11 bases. CDR3 size: 19 residues. CDR1 is GEAIGNYY and CDR2 is EKD in the germline V gene. CDR3 nucleotides: TGTGCTTGTGACACCCCGTGGTGGGGGATACGCGATGACACCGATAAACTCATCTTT. Translation gives CACDTPWWGIRDDTDKLIF.

In regard to this clone: This DNA's translation differs at residue 9 from TCRdb's protein, which comes from a much larger clone; a read error is likely, and the protein shown is translated from the DNA. The chain couples TRDV2 to TRDJ3, with D possibly TRDD3 on 5 matching bases. The germline gives CDR1 GEAIGNYY, CDR2 EKD. Between the trimmed V and J ends, which lost 0 bases and 0 bases, there was a span of 17 bases. The CDR3 runs 20 residues. CDR3 in DNA: TGTGCCTGTGACACCGTATACGCCCCGCCAAGCTCCTGGGACACCCGACAGATGTTTTTC. The encoded protein is CACDTVYAPPSSWDTRQMFF.

This clone has a handful of counts. This chain joins TRDV1 and TRDJ1, with 8 bases fitting TRDD3. The germline CDR1 and CDR2 sequences are TSWWSYY and QGS. CDR3 size: 20 residues. The ends lost 0 bases at V and 0 bases at J; junction bases unmatched: 15. The CDR3 is CALGELPPTILGVHTDKLIF. For the CDR3, the DNA is TGTGCTCTTGGGGAACTCCCCCCCACTATACTGGGGGTCCACACCGATAAACTCATCTTT.

In its sample, this clone was seen a few times. A much larger clone is a single base away; this may be a read error. This chain links TRDV1 with TRDJ1; 10 bases agree with TRDD3. This CDR3 has 22 amino acids. Germline V gene data show CDR1 as TSWWSYY and CDR2 as QGS. The CDR3 coding sequence is TGTGCTCTTGGGGAAAGCCCCATATCTTATTACTGGGGGATCAGGGGCACCGATAAACTCACCTTT. Translation: CALGESPISYYWGIRGTDKLTF.

Of note for this clone: This could be a read error, since a much larger clone is one nucleotide away. In the same sample, other DNA sequences code for this CDR3. The CDR3 DNA reads as TGTGCTCTTGGGGAACATTCTGACTTCCCCCGGGGTACCCCCGACACCGATAAACTCATCTTT. This gives the protein CALGEHSDFPRGTPDTDKLIF. V is TRDV1 and J is TRDJ1; weak D call: TRDD2 (5 bases). The CDR3 is 21 amino acids. Germline V lookup: CDR1 TSWWSYY, CDR2 QGS. Trimming left V 1 base short and J 0 bases short, with 27 bases between.

With regard to this clone: Since a much larger clone is just one base distant, this may be a read error. Other nucleotide sequences from this sample produce the same CDR3. This rearrangement joins TRDV1 to TRDJ1; D is possibly TRDD3 (6 bases). There are 22 residues in the CDR3. From germline, CDR1 is TSWWSYY and CDR2 QGS. Trimming shortened V by 1 base and J by 0 bases, and 30 bases separated the two germline ends. CDR3 in amino acids: CALGERPKRMGPRGDYTDKLIF. The CDR3 region has the DNA TGTGCTCTTGGGGAACGACCCAAACGCATGGGGCCCCGTGGGGATTACACCGATAAACTCATCTTT.

Points on this clone: The junction does not match germline at one end; this may be a read error. The V call is TRDV1, the J call TRDJ1; TRDD3 is a possible D gene (6 bases). CDR1 and CDR2 (germline): TSWWSYY, QGS. This CDR3 has 19 residues. In DNA, the CDR3 is TGTGCTATTGGGGAAGGGGGCTTCCGACGCGATCGGGGGAGACAGACGATCATCTTT. Translating gives CAIGEGGFRRDRGRQTIIF.

This clone has more than one count but fewer than ten. TCRdb's entry gives the protein of a much larger clone, which mismatches this DNA's translation at residue 6, likely from a read error; the protein reported here is translated from the DNA. The chain is built from TRDV2 and TRDJ3; the D gene is possibly TRDD3 (5 bases). Germline CDR1 GEAIGNYY, CDR2 EKD. There are 18 residues in the CDR3. Deletions cut 3 bases from V and 0 bases from J, with 14 bases between. The CDR3 here is CACDSTTGTSWDTRQMFF. CDR3 in DNA: TGTGCCTGTGACTCGACTACTGGAACCTCCTGGGACACCCGACAGATGTTTTTC.

This clone is large within its sample. This specimen includes other DNA sequences encoding the same CDR3. The genes are TRDV2 and TRDJ3, with D possibly matching TRDD3 (6 bases). There are 18 residues in the CDR3. Germline CDR1 and CDR2: GEAIGNYY and EKD. V was clipped by 3 bases and J by 3 bases, with 17 bases between them. Written as DNA, the CDR3 is TGTGCCTGTGACCGGGGATTAGGTCTCTTCTGGGACACCCGACAGATGTTTTTC. Its translation is CACDRGLGLFWDTRQMFF.

The gene calls are TRDV2 and TRDJ3, with D uncertain. Germline CDR1 and CDR2: GEAIGNYY and EKD. The length of the CDR3 is 20 residues. V was pared by 3 bases and J by 0 bases, with 20 bases between. The DNA of the CDR3 is TGTGCCTGTGACGCCAGAACTGTGGGAGTAAGCTCCTGGGACACCCGACAGATGTTTTTC. Its translation: CACDARTVGVSSWDTRQMFF.

To note about this clone: The TCRdb record carries a much larger clone's protein, which differs from this DNA's translation at residue 13; a read error is the likely cause, and the protein listed here is the DNA translation. This chain links TRDV1 with TRDJ1; TRDD3 matches at 7 bases. Trimming at V came to 0 bases and at J to 6 bases, leaving 13 bases not matched to a gene. The length of the CDR3 is 17 residues. Germline loops: CDR1 TSWWSYY, CDR2 QGS. For the CDR3, the DNA is TGTGCTCTTGGGGAACTTGTGTATGGGGGACGGACCTATAAACTCATCTTT. Protein sequence: CALGELVYGGRTYKLIF.

In this sample, this clone turned up a few times. A much more abundant neighbour one base away suggests this may be a read error. The chain couples TRDV1 to TRDJ1, with 11 nucleotides matching TRDD3. Germline assignment: CDR1 TSWWSYY and CDR2 QGS. The V and J ends lost 6 bases and 5 bases, in that order; junction bases with no gene match: 32. The CDR3 contains 23 residues. The CDR3 coding sequence is TGTGCTCTTGGACCGCCTAAACGGGCCTGCTCGTATACTGGGGGATATGGCGGTGATAAACTCATCTTT. It codes for CALGPPKRACSYTGGYGGDKLIF.

Only a few counts were recorded for this clone. Being one base from a much bigger clone, this may be a read error. Other DNA variants within this sample encode the same CDR3. This rearrangement joins TRDV1 to TRDJ1; no reliable D call. The CDR3 is 15 residues long. V lost 4 bases, J lost 0 bases, and 12 bases lay in between. CDR1 is TSWWSYY, CDR2 QGS, per germline. The CDR3 sequence: CALGAASRYTDKLIF. CDR3 bases: TGTGCTCTTGGGGCGGCCTCCCGGTACACCGATAAACTCATCTTT.